This T cell receptor (beta chain) was obtained from a study of long-term antiretroviral therapy in people with HIV. V was clipped by 6 bases and J by 5 bases; unmatched bases: 9. Germline CDR1 reads WSHSY; CDR2 reads SAAADI. The CDR3 totals 14 residues. Comment on this clone: Its antigen is undetermined.

Study-wide findings and caveats: Post-ART, diversity grew, though it stayed under transplant donor control levels. Viral resistance, ART adherence and therapy changes all lacked available data. Clonotypes expanded prior to ART showed repertoire dominance at all sampled time points. Blood sampling spanned 2004 to 2017, possibly under older ART regimens.

Version v3.0 of the immunoSEQ assay was performed at survey level. Here immunoSEQ multiplex PCR was the method, and the copy in TCRdb shows in-frame clones only, minus some. Seen here are about 25,000 clones, about 88% observed once, and the top ten hold around 3.9%. The rearrangement joins TRBV10-2 to TRBJ1-2, with 7 bases that match TRBD1. Material: unsorted PBMCs, obtained 1.9 years after starting antiretroviral therapy. The TCR originated in a woman aged 25 to 45 with HIV. CDR3 region: CASSAPQTGYGYTF. In nucleotides, the CDR3 is TGCGCCAGCAGCGCCCCCCAGACAGGGTATGGCTACACCTTC.